This paragraph covers one TCR beta chain sequence. TCRdb's table, derived via immunoSEQ multiplex PCR, lists solely in-frame clones and lacks some. This table holds 200,000 to 300,000 clones, less than 95% found once. There are 14 residues in the CDR3. Losses at the gene ends were 3 bases for V and 8 bases for J; bases not matched to a gene: 10. CDR1 is SQVTM, CDR2 ANQGSEA, per germline. The data derive from a study of cytomegalovirus exposure and HLA in healthy donors. The clonotype originates from a woman in her 30s in good health and CMV-seronegative. The material sequenced was PBMCs. The J gene is TRBJ1-2, the V gene TRBV29-1, with 9 positions matching TRBD1. CDR3 residues: CSVDSDRGQFGYTF. CDR3 DNA sequence: TGCAGCGTTGACTCGGACAGGGGACAGTTCGGCTACACCTTC.